The rows below give T cell receptor beta chains drawn from one sample of a study of control samples from healthy donors and cancer patients. Assay used: immunoSEQ multiplex PCR; TCRdb lists only in-frame clones, some missing. This sample has about 150,000 clones, with approximately 93% found just once. Sequencing used blood. The receptors were sampled from a middle-aged man in good health. CDR3s include the opening cysteine and the closing phenylalanine or tryptophan. The order of the fields is V gene, clone size, J gene, D gene, CDR3 protein, CDR3 DNA. D genes are given only for firm matches. Part of the rows lack a size; the others show once, few, many or a class for expanded clones.

TRBV5-4,once,TRBJ2-2,.,CATQQPTGELFF,TGTGCCACCCAACAGCCGACCGGGGAGCTGTTTTTT
TRBV18,.,TRBJ1-3,.,CASSPPPVKGQPIYF,TGTGCCAGCTCACCACCGCCGGTAAAGGGACAACCCATATATTTT
TRBV10-3,.,TRBJ1-1,.,CAIRLTGGTEAFF,TGTGCCATCAGGCTGACTGGGGGGACTGAAGCTTTCTTT
TRBV6-5,.,TRBJ1-1,.,CASSYSWPGAGEEAFF,TGTGCCAGCAGTTACTCTTGGCCGGGGGCGGGCGAGGAAGCTTTCTTT
TRBV7-2,.,TRBJ1-2,.,CASSQVGGFYGYTF,TGTGCCAGCAGCCAGGTGGGGGGATTCTATGGCTACACCTTC
TRBV15,once,TRBJ2-3,.,CATSRDWAQDTQYF,TGTGCCACCAGCAGAGATTGGGCCCAAGATACGCAGTATTTT
TRBV24-1,.,TRBJ1-1,TRBD1,CATSDKRQGNTEAFF,TGTGCCACCAGTGACAAGAGACAGGGGAACACTGAAGCTTTCTTT
TRBV5-6,.,TRBJ1-1,.,CASSFRGLNTEAFF,TGTGCCAGCAGCTTTAGGGGGTTGAACACTGAAGCTTTCTTT
TRBV29-1,.,TRBJ1-4,.,CSVDGGPATNEKLFF,TGCAGCGTTGACGGGGGGCCTGCAACTAATGAAAAACTGTTTTTT
TRBV27,.,TRBJ2-7,TRBD1,CASSFGTASYEQYF,TGTGCCAGCAGTTTCGGGACAGCTTCCTACGAGCAGTACTTC
TRBV7-9,.,TRBJ2-7,TRBD1,CASSPGQGNYEQYF,TGTGCCAGCAGTCCGGGACAGGGGAACTACGAGCAGTACTTC
TRBV9,.,TRBJ1-3,TRBD1,CASSRGDRALSGNTIYF,TGTGCCAGCTCCCGGGGGGACAGGGCATTATCTGGAAACACCATATATTTT
TRBV30,.,TRBJ1-1,.,CACPARGGSTEAFF,TGTGCCTGCCCTGCCAGGGGTGGGAGCACTGAAGCTTTCTTT
TRBV18,.,TRBJ1-1,TRBD1,CASSHWDRGSEAFF,TGTGCCAGCTCACACTGGGACAGGGGATCCGAAGCTTTCTTT
TRBV19,.,TRBJ2-2,.,CASSIDLLFANTGELFF,TGTGCCAGTAGTATAGATCTCCTGTTCGCGAACACCGGGGAGCTGTTTTTT
TRBV11-2,.,TRBJ1-1,.,CASSLLSGVNTEAFF,TGTGCCAGCAGCTTATTATCAGGGGTGAACACTGAAGCTTTCTTT
TRBV2,.,TRBJ2-5,TRBD1,CASSDWDRVGETQYF,TGTGCCAGCAGCGACTGGGACAGGGTGGGAGAGACCCAGTACTTC